The clone carrying this T cell receptor beta chain was detected many times. Its specificity is not known. The CDR3 is made up of 14 amino acids. Germline loops: CDR1 MGHDK, CDR2 SYGVNS. Trimming cost V 1 base and J 1 base, with 7 bases left between them. This sample was taken from a study of T cell repertoires in cytomegalovirus infection. Study context: A matching HLA type, together with CMV infection, was signaled by public TCR beta signatures. Study findings and constraints: Adding up the frequency of public TCR beta families identified people who carried CMV plus the relevant HLA. The ex vivo response showed dominance by HLA-C-restricted CMV-specific TCR beta clonotypes.

MiXCR, applied by TCRdb to the reads, yields one record per CDR3 protein. This sample has roughly 130,000 distinct CDR3 sequences, with roughly 9% found just once. This receptor was taken from a human donor in good health (CMV status not recorded). Some clones in this sample may be carry-over from other donors' samples. The sequenced sample was PBMCs. The V and J genes are TRBV25-1 and TRBJ2-5; no clear D. The CDR3 is CASSESLIQETQYF. The CDR3 nucleotides read TGTGCCAGCAGTGAATCTCTAATCCAAGAGACCCAGTACTTC. The whole variable domain, filled in from reference TRBV25-1 and TRBJ2-5, reads EADIYQTPRYLVIGTGKKITLECSQTMGHDKMYWYQQDPGMELHLIHYSYGVNSTEKGDLSSESTVSRIRTEHFPLTLESARPSHTSQYLCASSESLIQETQYFGPGTRLLVL.